The 29 T cell receptor beta chains reported below all come from one sample, sequenced in a study of T cells and copy number aberrations in small-cell lung cancer. Only in-frame clones appear in the TCRdb table, and some are missing; sequencing was by immunoSEQ multiplex PCR. Of more than 6,500 clones in the sample, roughly 76% are singletons; the top ten hold around a tenth. Sequenced input: normal tissue next to the tumor. The receptor source for this set is a woman in her sixties or seventies with small cell lung cancer. Some clones in this sample may be carry-over from other donors' samples.

CDR3 residues: CASSLEQGTYNEQFF. CDR3 coding DNA: TGTGCCAGCAGCTTAGAACAGGGAACCTACAATGAGCAGTTCTTC. The chain couples TRBV7-6 to TRBJ2-1, with D possibly being TRBD1 (6 bases). CDR1 is SGHVS, CDR2 FNYEAQ, per germline. The V and J ends lost 1 base and 2 bases respectively, with 9 bases between them. The CDR3 consists of 15 residues.

The rearrangement links TRBV7-8 to TRBJ2-3; D uncertain. The germline V gene has CDR1 SGHVS and CDR2 FQNEAQ. V was trimmed by 2 bases and J by 0 bases, leaving 12 bases between them. The CDR3 covers 16 residues. For the CDR3, the DNA is TGTGCCAGCAGCTTACCCCCGGGTCTGAGCACAGATACGCAGTATTTT. It encodes CASSLPPGLSTDTQYF.

V is TRBV5-1 and J is TRBJ1-2, with TRBD1 as a possible D gene (5 bases). V lost 0 bases and J 2 bases, leaving 11 bases between the germline ends. CDR1 and CDR2 from the germline V gene are SGHRS and YFSETQ. This CDR3 spans 15 amino acids. The CDR3 sequence is CASSLGGETNYGYTF. CDR3 coding DNA: TGCGCCAGCAGCTTGGGAGGGGAAACGAACTATGGCTACACCTTC. The whole variable domain, filled in from reference TRBV5-1 and TRBJ1-2, reads KAGVTQTPRYLIKTRGQQVTLSCSPISGHRSVSWYQQTPGQGLQFLFEYFSETQRNKGNFPGRFSGRQFSNSRSEMNVSTLELGDSALYLCASSLGGETNYGYTFGSGTRLTVV.

This clone was seen a few times. The rearrangement joins TRBV6-5 to TRBJ1-2; 7 positions agree with TRBD1. From germline, CDR1 is MNHEY and CDR2 SVGAGI. V was pared by 7 bases and J by 7 bases, with 9 bases of the junction left unmatched. The CDR3 is 13 amino acids. CDR3 protein: CASTKTGRFGYTF. In DNA, the CDR3 is TGTGCCAGCACCAAGACAGGGAGGTTTGGCTACACCTTC.

The genes are TRBV14 and TRBJ2-1; D is perhaps TRBD1 or TRBD2 (5 bases each). Trimming cost V 4 bases and J 7 bases, with 17 bases left between them. Germline V lookup: CDR1 SGHDN, CDR2 FVKESK. The CDR3 has 15 residues. The DNA for the CDR3 is TGTGCCAGCAGCCGGGACCGCTTTCGTTCTAATGAGCAGTTCTTC. It codes for CASSRDRFRSNEQFF.

The chain joins TRBV11-3 to TRBJ1-4; TRBD1 is a possible D gene (5 bases). V was trimmed by 6 bases and J by 7 bases, leaving 9 bases between them. Germline V CDR1 and CDR2: SGHNT, YENEEA. The CDR3 loop spans 12 amino acids. CDR3 sequence: CASRGAPEKLFF. The CDR3, as DNA: TGTGCCAGCAGAGGGGCCCCTGAAAAACTGTTTTTT.

The chain joins TRBV7-2 to TRBJ2-4; 12 bases align to TRBD2. The CDR3 consists of 18 residues. V was clipped by 6 bases and J by 1 base; unmatched bases: 10. In germline, CDR1 is SGHTA, CDR2 FQGNSA. In nucleotides, the CDR3 is TGTGCCAGCAGAACGACTAGCGGGAGTACGCGGGCCAAAAACATTCAGTACTTC. It codes for CASRTTSGSTRAKNIQYF.

The V call is TRBV2, the J call TRBJ2-7; 12 bases match TRBD2. V was pared by 7 bases and J by 7 bases, with 8 bases of the junction left unmatched. The CDR3 is made up of 14 amino acids. CDR1 and CDR2 (germline): SNHLY, FYNNEI. CDR3 sequence (DNA): TGTGCCAGCATCCGGACTAGCGGGAATAAGGAGCAGTACTTC. This sequence encodes CASIRTSGNKEQYF.

The rearrangement joins TRBV19 to TRBJ2-7; D is unresolved. The CDR3 is 12 amino acids. V was shortened by 5 bases and J by 3 bases, with 8 bases between the two germline ends. The germline V gene has CDR1 LNHDA and CDR2 SQIVND (reference sequence). The CDR3 bases are TGTGCCAGTAGTCTTGGAAGCTACGAGCAGTACTTC. Translating it yields CASSLGSYEQYF.

The rearrangement joins TRBV4-3 to TRBJ2-2, with D possibly being TRBD2 (6 bases). Germline lookup yields CDR1 LGHNA and CDR2 YSLEER. The CDR3 totals 15 residues. Trimming cost V 3 bases and J 5 bases, with 13 bases left between them. CDR3 DNA sequence: TGCGCCAGCAGCCAGCGGGTGGGGGGAACCGGGGAGCTGTTTTTT. Its protein product is CASSQRVGGTGELFF.

V gene TRBV6-1 combines with J gene TRBJ2-1; the match to TRBD1 covers 9 bases. This CDR3 spans 16 amino acids. The V and J ends lost 4 bases and 6 bases, in that order; junction bases with no gene match: 10. Per germline, CDR1 MNHNS and CDR2 SASEGT. CDR3 coding DNA: TGTGCCAGCAGTGGGTTGCCGGGACAGGGAAGCAATGAGCAGTTCTTC. Its protein product is CASSGLPGQGSNEQFF.

The V and J genes are TRBV4-1 and TRBJ2-1, with unresolved D. Germline CDR1 is MGHRA and CDR2 is YSYEKL. CDR3 length: 16 amino acids. Trimming left V 6 bases short and J 0 bases short, with 15 bases between. In nucleotides, the CDR3 is TGCGCCAGCAGATCGGCCCTTTCGAGCTCCTACAATGAGCAGTTCTTC. Encoded protein: CASRSALSSSYNEQFF.

The chain employs TRBV19 and TRBJ2-4, with 10 nucleotides matching TRBD2. Germline loops: CDR1 LNHDA, CDR2 SQIVND (reference sequence). With V trimmed by 1 base and J by 6 bases, 3 bases remained unmatched. This CDR3 contains 15 residues. The CDR3 is CASSIVASGGNIQYF. The CDR3 DNA reads as TGTGCCAGTAGTATAGTCGCTAGCGGGGGAAACATTCAGTACTTC.

In regard to this clone: A read error may account for a junction end that differs from germline. The same CDR3 is also encoded by other DNA sequences in this sample. This chain uses TRBV5-1 with TRBJ2-5; maybe TRBD1 (5 bases). This CDR3 has 16 amino acids. Germline V CDR1 and CDR2: SGHRS, YFSETQ. The CDR3 DNA sequence: TGCGCCAGTAGCTTGAAAGGGGATGGTCTGGGAGAGACCCAGTACTTC. Translating it yields CASSLKGDGLGETQYF.

This clone appeared once. V and J are TRBV19 and TRBJ1-2; no clear D gene. The ends were cut back, 7 bases at V and 0 bases at J, with 15 bases in the middle. Germline CDR1 is LNHDA and CDR2 is SQIVND (reference sequence). This CDR3 is 15 amino acids long. The CDR3 DNA reads TGTGCCAGTATTCGTCGGCCGGGAGCTAACTATGGCTACACCTTC. This translates into CASIRRPGANYGYTF.

The chain carries TRBV4-3 and TRBJ2-2, with 8 bases identical to TRBD2. CDR1 and CDR2 (germline): LGHNA, YSLEER. The trim removed 4 bases at V and 4 bases at J, leaving 5 bases unmatched. The CDR3 covers 15 residues. Written as DNA, the CDR3 is TGCGCCAGCAGCCCGACAGCGGGGGCCACCGGGGAGCTGTTTTTT. It encodes CASSPTAGATGELFF.

The chain joins TRBV27 to TRBJ2-2; no definite D call. Trimming left V 3 bases short and J 7 bases short, with 9 bases between. Germline CDR1 is MNHEY and CDR2 is SMNVEV (reference sequence). The CDR3 is 13 residues long. CDR3 coding DNA: TGTGCCAGCAGTTTGTTTAGAAGCGGGGAGCTGTTTTTT. This gives the protein CASSLFRSGELFF.

This chain joins TRBV6-1 and TRBJ1-3; D unresolved. V was trimmed by 2 bases and J by 2 bases, leaving 7 bases between them. CDR3 length: 14 amino acids. CDR1 MNHNS and CDR2 SASEGT come from the germline V gene. The CDR3 DNA is TGTGCCAGCAGTGAATGGGTTACTGGAAACACCATATATTTT. Protein: CASSEWVTGNTIYF.

This chain connects TRBV5-1 to TRBJ2-7; a weak D match, TRBD1 (6 bases). The V end lost 4 bases, the J end lost 10 bases, and 21 bases lay between the germline ends. CDR1 is SGHRS, CDR2 YFSETQ, per germline. The length of the CDR3 is 14 residues. In DNA form, the CDR3 reads TGCGCCAGCAGCCTAGACTCAGGGGTACCCGAACAGTACTTC. Its translation is CASSLDSGVPEQYF.

The chain is built from TRBV7-2 and TRBJ2-2, with 11 nucleotides matching TRBD2. Unmatched junction bases numbered 9, after V lost 2 bases and J lost 4 bases. CDR1 is SGHTA, CDR2 FQGNSA, per germline. The CDR3 consists of 18 residues. CDR3 sequence: CASSLPTSGSRGTGELFF. In DNA, the CDR3 is TGTGCCAGCAGCTTACCCACTAGCGGGAGCAGAGGCACCGGGGAGCTGTTTTTT.

The chain carries TRBV19 and TRBJ2-7; the D call may be TRBD1 or TRBD2 (5 bases each). Per the germline V gene, CDR1 is LNHDA and CDR2 is SQIVND (reference sequence). CDR3 size: 13 residues. V gave up 5 bases and J gave up 2 bases, with 10 bases separating them. CDR3 in amino acids: CASSDRGPYEQYF. For the CDR3, the DNA is TGTGCCAGTAGTGATCGGGGCCCCTACGAGCAGTACTTC.

The rearrangement uses TRBV5-1 and TRBJ2-7, with D perhaps matching TRBD2 (6 bases). This CDR3 region has 14 residues. Trimming removed 4 bases from V and 6 bases from J, with 17 bases in between. Germline V CDR1 and CDR2: SGHRS, YFSETQ. CDR3 protein: CASSPGGDGGEQYF. Written as DNA, the CDR3 is TGCGCCAGCAGCCCCGGTGGAGACGGGGGCGAGCAGTACTTC.

J is TRBJ2-1 and V is TRBV9; 10 bases align to TRBD2. This CDR3 contains 15 residues. V shed 1 base and J 8 bases; nucleotides not matched to a gene: 6. Looked up from germline, CDR1 is SGDLS and CDR2 is YYNGEE. CDR3 sequence: CASSVSSGRLYEQFF. CDR3 in DNA: TGTGCCAGCAGCGTATCTAGCGGGAGATTATATGAGCAGTTCTTC.

The chain couples TRBV28 to TRBJ1-2, with unresolved D. Germline lookup yields CDR1 MDHEN and CDR2 SYDVKM. Trimming cost V 6 bases and J 0 bases, with 5 bases left between them. The CDR3 is 12 residues long. CDR3 nucleotide sequence: TGTGCCAGCAGGGGAGCTAACTATGGCTACACCTTC. This sequence encodes CASRGANYGYTF.

The V and J genes are TRBV30 and TRBJ2-1, with D hard to call. This CDR3 has 14 amino acids. V was clipped by 5 bases and J by 2 bases, with 13 bases between them. CDR1 and CDR2 from the germline V gene are GTSNPN and SVGIG (reference sequence). In DNA form, the CDR3 reads TGTGCCTGGGGGTCTAGTCCCGCCTACAATGAGCAGTTCTTC. Translated: CAWGSSPAYNEQFF.

The chain carries TRBV4-3 and TRBJ2-2, with 13 bases fitting TRBD2. CDR3 length equals 18 residues. The germline V gene has CDR1 LGHNA and CDR2 YSLEER. V lost 0 bases and J lost 5; bases outside the gene matches: 6. CDR3 DNA: TGCGCCAGCAGCCAAGATTTGGGACTAGCGGGATGGACCGGGGAGCTGTTTTTT. It encodes CASSQDLGLAGWTGELFF.

V usage is TRBV11-3 and J usage is TRBJ2-7; D might be TRBD1 or TRBD2, each matching 5 bases. Trimming removed 5 bases at V and 5 bases at J, with 13 bases between. Germline V gene sequence: CDR1 SGHNT, CDR2 YENEEA. The CDR3 runs 13 residues. As DNA, the CDR3 is TGTGCCAGCAGCCCGGGACCATCACACGAGCAGTACTTC. The encoded protein is CASSPGPSHEQYF. The whole variable domain, filled in from reference TRBV11-3 and TRBJ2-7, reads EAGVVQSPRYKIIEKKQPVAFWCNPISGHNTLYWYLQNLGQGPELLIRYENEEAVDDSQLPKDRFSAERLKGVDSTLKIQPAELGDSAVYLCASSPGPSHEQYFGPGTRLTVT.

This chain connects TRBV2 to TRBJ2-7, with D perhaps matching TRBD1 or TRBD2 (6 bases each). V lost 7 bases and J 0 bases, leaving 13 bases between the germline ends. This CDR3 is 14 amino acids long. From germline, CDR1 is SNHLY and CDR2 FYNNEI. The CDR3 DNA reads TGTGCCAGCAATGTAGGGGGACTCTCCTACGAGCAGTACTTC. Amino acid sequence: CASNVGGLSYEQYF.

The chain recombines TRBV21-1 with TRBJ1-3; the table's D gene call, TRBD1, was not cross checked with the DNA. TRBV21-1 is termed a pseudogene. The CDR3 totals 15 residues. The CDR3 DNA is TGTGCCAGCAGACCCTTCGTACACGCACGAAACACCATATATTTT. This codes for CASRPFVHARNTIYF.